One and the same sample provided the 23 T cell receptor beta chains below, sequenced in a study of OX40 agonist ivuxolimab in advanced cancers. Sequenced by immunoSEQ multiplex PCR; TCRdb stores in-frame clones only, minus some. The table lists under 85,000 clones, about 86% of them singletons. This specimen was CD4+ or CD8+ T cells sorted from blood, taken in a trial of the OX40 agonist ivuxolimab. The receptors were sampled from an adult with an advanced solid tumor such as melanoma, head and neck, liver or kidney cancer.

A single count supports this clone. The genes are TRBV7-7 and TRBJ2-2; 7 nucleotides agree with TRBD1. With 5 bases clipped from V and 5 bases from J, the junction kept 8 bases outside the gene matches. The germline V gene encodes CDR1 SSHAT and CDR2 FNYEAQ (reference sequence). The CDR3 runs to 15 residues. Here the CDR3 DNA reads TGTGCCAGCAGCCCTGGGACAGATTGGACCGGGGAGCTGTTTTTT. This codes for CASSPGTDWTGELFF.

The chain has TRBV7-8 and TRBJ1-6, with TRBD1 matching 9 bases. This CDR3 is built from 16 residues. V was clipped by 4 bases and J by 8 bases; unmatched bases: 9. CDR1 and CDR2 from the germline V gene are SGHVS and FQNEAQ. CDR3 sequence (DNA): TGTGCCAGCAGCTCCCGTCTTCGACAGGGGGATTCACCCCTCCACTTT. It specifies CASSSRLRQGDSPLHF.

The chain employs TRBV6-5 and TRBJ1-6; 10 nucleotides align to TRBD1. CDR3 length equals 14 residues. With 7 bases clipped from V and 8 bases from J, the junction kept 5 bases outside the gene matches. From germline, CDR1 is MNHEY and CDR2 SVGAGI. The CDR3 spells CASTRQGAHSPLHF. The CDR3 DNA reads TGTGCCAGCACCAGACAGGGGGCGCATTCACCCCTCCACTTT.

This clone showed up just once. This chain joins TRBV10-3 and TRBJ2-2; 7 bases align to TRBD1. CDR1 ENHRY and CDR2 SYGVKD come from the germline V gene. The V segment lost 5 bases and the J segment 1 base; nucleotides outside the gene matches: 7. The CDR3 length is 16 residues. The CDR3: CAISPTGTENTGELFF. The CDR3 bases are TGTGCCATCAGTCCTACTGGGACAGAGAACACCGGGGAGCTGTTTTTT.

The chain has TRBV19 and TRBJ1-5; D possibly corresponds to TRBD1 (6 bases). Germline CDR1 LNHDA, CDR2 SQIVND (reference sequence). V was cut by 8 bases and J by 1 base, with 18 bases left in between. The CDR3 has 16 amino acids. Written as DNA, the CDR3 is TGTGCCAGTGCACCGGGAGGGGGAACGAGCAATCAGCCCCAGCATTTT. Amino acids: CASAPGGGTSNQPQHF. The full variable domain, with the rest looked up from reference TRBV19 and TRBJ1-5, is DGGITQSPKYLFRKEGQNVTLSCEQNLNHDAMYWYRQDPGQGLRLIYYSQIVNDFQKGDIAEGYSVSREKKESFPLTVTSAQKNPTAFYLCASAPGGGTSNQPQHFGDGTRLSIL.

The J gene is TRBJ2-3, the V gene TRBV4-2, with D perhaps being TRBD1 or TRBD2 (5 bases each). CDR3 length: 15 residues. The V and J ends lost 8 bases and 0 bases respectively, with 15 bases between them. Germline values: CDR1 LGHNA, CDR2 YNFKEQ. Here the CDR3 reads CASGLGTGSTDTQYF. The DNA for the CDR3 is TGTGCCAGCGGGTTGGGGACGGGGAGCACAGATACGCAGTATTTT.

The chain employs TRBV5-1 and TRBJ2-3; D is undetermined. Per germline, CDR1 SGHRS and CDR2 YFSETQ. This CDR3 contains 13 residues. Trimming removed 0 bases from V and 4 bases from J, with 6 bases in between. CDR3 in amino acids: CASSLEFSDTQYF. DNA for the CDR3: TGCGCCAGCAGCTTGGAATTTTCAGATACGCAGTATTTT.

The chain employs TRBV7-2 and TRBJ1-3, with D possibly being TRBD1 (5 bases). This CDR3 spans 17 amino acids. The ends were cut back, 1 base at V and 4 bases at J, with 17 bases in the middle. Per the germline V gene, CDR1 is SGHTA and CDR2 is FQGNSA. CDR3 amino acids: CASSLGGTGSTGNTIYF. The CDR3 bases are TGTGCCAGCAGCTTAGGGGGGACGGGCTCTACCGGAAACACCATATATTTT.

This clone occurred once. V usage is TRBV19 and J usage is TRBJ2-5, with 12 bases matching TRBD2. The germline CDR1 and CDR2 sequences are LNHDA and SQIVND (reference sequence). J lost 4 bases, V lost 8 bases, and 11 bases had no gene match. The CDR3 length is 16 residues. CDR3 sequence: CASCASGRGLRETQYF. CDR3 nucleotide sequence: TGTGCCAGTTGCGCTAGCGGGAGGGGGTTGCGAGAGACCCAGTACTTC.

V gene TRBV5-4 combines with J gene TRBJ2-2, with D perhaps given as TRBD1 or TRBD2 (6 bases each). CDR3 length: 17 amino acids. V lost 0 bases and J lost 0, with 12 bases in between. CDR1 is SGHNT, CDR2 YYREEE, per germline (reference sequence). In DNA form, the CDR3 reads TGTGCCAGCAGCTTGGGAGGGGGGACTGCGAACACCGGGGAGCTGTTTTTT. This sequence encodes CASSLGGGTANTGELFF.

This clone was detected only once. The chain employs TRBV19 and TRBJ1-1; 10 bases map to TRBD1. The CDR3 consists of 15 residues. J lost 5 bases, V lost 7 bases, and 10 bases had no gene match. Per the germline V gene, CDR1 is LNHDA and CDR2 is SQIVND (reference sequence). The CDR3, as DNA: TGTGCCAGTACTCACCCGGGACAGGGGAGGACTGAAGCTTTCTTT. It translates to CASTHPGQGRTEAFF.

The gene calls are TRBV29-1 and TRBJ2-3, with 10 bases that match TRBD2. This CDR3 has 15 amino acids. Per germline, CDR1 SQVTM and CDR2 ANQGSEA. With 7 bases clipped from V and 1 base from J, the junction kept 8 bases outside the gene matches. The CDR3 DNA sequence: TGCAGCGCACTATCTAGCGGGGGCGGCACAGATACGCAGTATTTT. This sequence encodes CSALSSGGGTDTQYF.

The chain employs TRBV4-2 and TRBJ2-1; the D gene is possibly TRBD2 (5 bases). The CDR3 consists of 13 residues. Trimming removed 0 bases from V and 9 bases from J, with 9 bases in between. CDR1 and CDR2 (germline): LGHNA, YNFKEQ. Written as DNA, the CDR3 is TGTGCCAGCAGCCAAGATTTACGGGGTGAGCAGTTCTTC. It is translated as CASSQDLRGEQFF.

This chain joins TRBV7-2 and TRBJ1-4, with a tentative D call TRBD1 (5 bases). V was shortened by 10 bases and J by 0 bases, with 12 bases between the two germline ends. Germline V gene lookup returns CDR1 SGHTA and CDR2 FQGNSA. This CDR3 has 14 amino acids. As DNA, the CDR3 is TGTGCCACCAAGACAGCCTCAACTAATGAAAAACTGTTTTTT. It codes for CATKTASTNEKLFF.

The CDR3 DNA reads as TGTGCCAGCACCGAGAGCTACTACGAGCAGTACTTC. Protein sequence: CASTESYYEQYF. This chain joins TRBV28 and TRBJ2-7; D uncertain. Germline lookup yields CDR1 MDHEN and CDR2 SYDVKM. V was shortened by 7 bases and J by 3 bases, with 10 bases between the two germline ends. CDR3 size: 12 residues.

The chain combines TRBV29-1 with TRBJ1-2; D is undetermined. This CDR3 spans 14 amino acids. The V end lost 7 bases, the J end lost 4 bases, and 19 bases lay between the germline ends. CDR1 and CDR2 (germline): SQVTM, ANQGSEA. CDR3 in DNA: TGCAGCGGGGGTGGACCGACCGCGCCCTATGGCTACACCTTC. Translating gives CSGGGPTAPYGYTF.

The chain joins TRBV7-3 to TRBJ2-6; D call uncertain. The ends were cut back, 6 bases at V and 0 bases at J, with 9 bases in the middle. Germline loops: CDR1 SGHTA, CDR2 FQGTGA. The CDR3 has 15 residues. The chain's CDR3 is CASSYPVSGANVLTF. The CDR3 nucleotides read TGTGCCAGCAGTTATCCGGTCTCTGGGGCCAACGTCCTGACTTTC. The entire variable domain, with the rest obtained from reference TRBV7-3 and TRBJ2-6, is as follows: GAGVSQTPSNKVTEKGKYVELRCDPISGHTALYWYRQSLGQGPEFLIYFQGTGAADDSGLPNDRFFAVRPEGSVSTLKIQRTERGDSAVYLCASSYPVSGANVLTFGAGSRLTVL.

The J gene is TRBJ1-6, the V gene TRBV7-8; D not certain. V was trimmed by 5 bases and J by 7 bases, leaving 12 bases between them. Germline values: CDR1 SGHVS, CDR2 FQNEAQ. The CDR3 is made up of 14 amino acids. This CDR3 reads CASSLPYTNSPLHF. The CDR3 DNA reads TGTGCCAGCAGCCTACCATACACGAATTCACCCCTCCACTTT.

Many counts were recorded for this clone. Here the CDR3 reads CATSGTSGGDTQYF. CDR3 DNA sequence: TGTGCCACCTCCGGGACTAGCGGGGGGGATACGCAGTATTTT. This rearrangement joins TRBV10-3 to TRBJ2-3, with 15 nucleotides matching TRBD2. This CDR3 has 14 residues. Germline CDR1 and CDR2: ENHRY and SYGVKD. Germline trimming cut 10 bases from V and 6 bases from J; bases unmatched to any gene: 5.

The chain recombines TRBV9 with TRBJ1-3, with 7 bases that match TRBD1. This CDR3 region has 14 residues. Germline V CDR1 and CDR2: SGDLS, YYNGEE. The V and J ends lost 2 bases and 8 bases, in that order; junction bases with no gene match: 7. As DNA, the CDR3 is TGTGCCAGCAGCGTCCGACAGGGTTTGGACACCATATATTTT. Amino acid sequence: CASSVRQGLDTIYF.

J is TRBJ1-4 and V is TRBV6-5, with D unresolved. This CDR3 has 13 amino acids. V lost 6 bases and J 11 bases, leaving 16 bases between the germline ends. The germline V gene encodes CDR1 MNHEY and CDR2 SVGAGI. CDR3 coding DNA: TGTGCCAGCAGCCTCGGACGCTCTGGGAAACTGTTTTTT. Translated: CASSLGRSGKLFF.

V is TRBV19 and J is TRBJ2-2; D gene uncertain. The CDR3 has 14 amino acids. V lost 3 bases and J 1 base, leaving 6 bases between the germline ends. CDR1 is LNHDA and CDR2 is SQIVND in the germline V gene (reference sequence). The CDR3, as DNA: TGTGCCAGTAGTATCTCCTGGAACACCGGGGAGCTGTTTTTT. Its translation: CASSISWNTGELFF.

This clone was detected once. The chain links TRBV29-1 to TRBJ1-5; weak D call: TRBD1 (6 bases). The CDR3 is made up of 14 amino acids. V lost 6 bases, J lost 4 bases, and 16 bases lay in between. CDR1 is SQVTM and CDR2 is ANQGSEA in the germline V gene. This CDR3 is CSVGGRGQNQPQHF. The CDR3 DNA reads as TGCAGCGTGGGGGGCAGGGGCCAAAATCAGCCCCAGCATTTT.